This section outlines one TCR beta chain sequence together with its context. Its antigen remains unidentified. A much bigger clone sits one base away, suggesting this may be a read error. TCRdb re-analysed the PCR reads in MiXCR, keeping a single row per CDR3 protein. The sample has about 640,000 distinct CDR3 sequences, 20% seen once; the top ten hold 0.75% to 0.95%. This CDR3 comprises 13 residues. CDR1 MGHRA and CDR2 YSYEKL come from the germline V gene. Trimming cost V 4 bases and J 8 bases, with 14 bases left between them. This entry belongs to a study of molecular identifiers for immune sequencing clone quantification. Study-wide results and caveats: Amid 750,000 to 1,000,000 naive cells, spiked Jurkat TCR RNA from one cell was reportedly still detectable.

Sequenced sample: naive CD8+ T cells from blood, with Jurkat cell RNA spiked in. Subset defined: FACS-sorted CD8+CD4-CCR7+CD45RA+ naive T cells. The TCR comes from a human donor in good health. Some libraries in this study had Jurkat cell RNA spiked in. This chain links TRBV4-1 with TRBJ1-1; the D is unclear. CDR3 nucleotides: TGCGCCAGCAGCCCCACTCGTACAAGCGAAGCTTTCTTT. Translated, it gives CASSPTRTSEAFF.